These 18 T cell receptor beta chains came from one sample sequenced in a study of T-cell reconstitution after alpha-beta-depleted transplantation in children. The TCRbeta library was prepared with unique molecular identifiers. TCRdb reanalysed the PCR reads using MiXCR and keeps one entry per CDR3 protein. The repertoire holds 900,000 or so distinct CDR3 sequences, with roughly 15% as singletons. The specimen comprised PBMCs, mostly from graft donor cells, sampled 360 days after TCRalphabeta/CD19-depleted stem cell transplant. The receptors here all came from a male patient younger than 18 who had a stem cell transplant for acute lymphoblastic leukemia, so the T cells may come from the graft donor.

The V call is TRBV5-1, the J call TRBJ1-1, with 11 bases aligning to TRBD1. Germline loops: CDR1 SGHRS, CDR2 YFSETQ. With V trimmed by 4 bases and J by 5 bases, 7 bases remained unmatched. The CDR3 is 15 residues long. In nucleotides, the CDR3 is TGCGCCAGCAGCGGATTGGGACAGGGGGAGACTGAAGCTTTCTTT. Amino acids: CASSGLGQGETEAFF.

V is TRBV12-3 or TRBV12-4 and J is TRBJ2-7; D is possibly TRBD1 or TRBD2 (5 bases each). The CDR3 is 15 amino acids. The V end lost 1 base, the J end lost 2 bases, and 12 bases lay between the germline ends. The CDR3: CASSLGRGRAYEQYF. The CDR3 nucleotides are TGTGCCAGCAGTTTAGGCCGGGGCCGGGCCTACGAGCAGTACTTC.

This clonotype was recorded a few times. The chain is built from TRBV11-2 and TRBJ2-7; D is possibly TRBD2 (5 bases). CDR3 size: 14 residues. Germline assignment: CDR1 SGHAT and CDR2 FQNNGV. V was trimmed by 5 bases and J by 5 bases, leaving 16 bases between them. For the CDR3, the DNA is TGTGCCAGCAGCCCGATATGGGTGGAGGACGAGCAGTACTTC. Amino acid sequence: CASSPIWVEDEQYF.

The CDR3 sequence: CSARPDLDQPQHF. The DNA for the CDR3 is TGCAGTGCTAGACCCGACTTGGATCAGCCCCAGCATTTT. V gene TRBV20-1 combines with J gene TRBJ1-5; D unresolved. Trimming removed 2 bases at V and 5 bases at J, with 10 bases between. CDR3 length equals 13 residues. Germline V gene sequence: CDR1 DFQATT, CDR2 SNEGSKA (reference sequence).

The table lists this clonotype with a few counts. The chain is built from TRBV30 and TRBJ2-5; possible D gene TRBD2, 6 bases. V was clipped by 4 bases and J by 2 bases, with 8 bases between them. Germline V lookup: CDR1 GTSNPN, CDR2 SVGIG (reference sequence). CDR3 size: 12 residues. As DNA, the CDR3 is TGTGCCTGGATGGGAGGACAAGAGACCCAGTACTTC. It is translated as CAWMGGQETQYF.

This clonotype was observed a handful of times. This CDR3 reads CSVSVSGITDTQYF. CDR3 sequence (DNA): TGCAGCGTGAGCGTTAGCGGGATCACAGATACGCAGTATTTT. The J gene is TRBJ2-3, the V gene TRBV29-1; the match to TRBD2 covers 8 bases. This CDR3 has 14 amino acids. V gave up 6 bases and J gave up 2 bases; unmatched junction bases: 7. Germline values: CDR1 SQVTM, CDR2 ANQGSEA.

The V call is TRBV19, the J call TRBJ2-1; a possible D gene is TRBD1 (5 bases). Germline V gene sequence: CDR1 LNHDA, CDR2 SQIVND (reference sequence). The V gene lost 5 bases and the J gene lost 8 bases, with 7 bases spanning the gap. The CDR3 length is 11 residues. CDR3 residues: CASSAGYEQFF. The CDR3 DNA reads TGTGCCAGTAGTGCAGGGTATGAGCAGTTCTTC. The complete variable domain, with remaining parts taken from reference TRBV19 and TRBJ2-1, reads DGGITQSPKYLFRKEGQNVTLSCEQNLNHDAMYWYRQDPGQGLRLIYYSQIVNDFQKGDIAEGYSVSREKKESFPLTVTSAQKNPTAFYLCASSAGYEQFFGPGTRLTVL.

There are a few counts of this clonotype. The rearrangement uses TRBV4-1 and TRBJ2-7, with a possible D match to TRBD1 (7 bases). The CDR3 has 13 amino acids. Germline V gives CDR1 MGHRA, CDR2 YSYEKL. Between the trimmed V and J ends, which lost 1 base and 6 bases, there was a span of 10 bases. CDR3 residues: CASSQAQGGEQYF. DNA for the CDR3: TGCGCCAGCAGCCAAGCTCAGGGGGGCGAGCAGTACTTC.

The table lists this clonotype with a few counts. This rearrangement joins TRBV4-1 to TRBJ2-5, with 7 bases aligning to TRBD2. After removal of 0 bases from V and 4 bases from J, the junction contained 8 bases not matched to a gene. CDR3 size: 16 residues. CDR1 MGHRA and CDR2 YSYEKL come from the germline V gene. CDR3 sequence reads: CASSQDERGSTETQYF. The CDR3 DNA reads TGCGCCAGCAGCCAAGATGAACGCGGGAGCACAGAGACCCAGTACTTC.

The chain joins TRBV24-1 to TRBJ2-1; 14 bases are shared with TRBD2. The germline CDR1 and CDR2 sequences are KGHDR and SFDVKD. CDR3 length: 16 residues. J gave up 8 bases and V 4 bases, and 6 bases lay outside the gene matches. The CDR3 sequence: CATSEGTSGRLDEQFF. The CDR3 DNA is TGTGCCACCAGTGAGGGGACTAGCGGGAGATTGGATGAGCAGTTCTTC.

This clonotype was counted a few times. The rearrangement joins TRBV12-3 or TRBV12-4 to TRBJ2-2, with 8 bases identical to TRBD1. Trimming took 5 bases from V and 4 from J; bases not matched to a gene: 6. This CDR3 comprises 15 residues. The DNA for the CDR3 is TGTGCCAGCAGTCACCAGGGGGCAGTCACCGGGGAGCTGTTTTTT. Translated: CASSHQGAVTGELFF.

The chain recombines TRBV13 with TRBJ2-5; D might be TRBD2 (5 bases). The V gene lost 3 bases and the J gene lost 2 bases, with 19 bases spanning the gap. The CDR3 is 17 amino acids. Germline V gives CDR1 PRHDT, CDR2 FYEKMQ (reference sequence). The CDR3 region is CASSLRAWTSQQETQYF. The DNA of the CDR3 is TGTGCCAGCAGCTTGAGGGCTTGGACTTCCCAACAAGAGACCCAGTACTTC. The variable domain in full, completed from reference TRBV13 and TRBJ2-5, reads AAGVIQSPRHLIKEKRETATLKCYPIPRHDTVYWYQQGPGQDPQFLISFYEKMQSDKGSIPDRFSAQQFSDYHSELNMSSLELGDSALYFCASSLRAWTSQQETQYFGPGTRLLVL.

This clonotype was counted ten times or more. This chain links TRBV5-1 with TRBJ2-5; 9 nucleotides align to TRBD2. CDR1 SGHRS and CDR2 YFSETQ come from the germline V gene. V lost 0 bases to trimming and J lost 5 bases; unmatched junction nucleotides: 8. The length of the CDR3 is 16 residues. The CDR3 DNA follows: TGCGCCAGCAGCTTGGTTCCTAGCGGGATAGGGGAGACCCAGTACTTC. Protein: CASSLVPSGIGETQYF.

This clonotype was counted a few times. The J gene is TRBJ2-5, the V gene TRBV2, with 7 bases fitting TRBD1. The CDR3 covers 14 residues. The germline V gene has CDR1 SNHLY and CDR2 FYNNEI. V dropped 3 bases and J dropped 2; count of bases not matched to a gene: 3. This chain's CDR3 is CASSDPGQQETQYF. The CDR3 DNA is TGTGCCAGCAGTGACCCGGGACAGCAAGAGACCCAGTACTTC.

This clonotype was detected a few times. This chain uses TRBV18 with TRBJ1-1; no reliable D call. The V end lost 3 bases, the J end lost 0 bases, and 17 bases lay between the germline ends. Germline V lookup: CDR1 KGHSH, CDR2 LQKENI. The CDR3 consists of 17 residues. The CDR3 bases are TGTGCCAGCTCACCCTTGGACGGAATGGTACTGAACACTGAAGCTTTCTTT. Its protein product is CASSPLDGMVLNTEAFF. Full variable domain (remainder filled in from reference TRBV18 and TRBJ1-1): NAGVMQNPRHLVRRRGQEARLRCSPMKGHSHVYWYRQLPEEGLKFMVYLQKENIIDESGMPKERFSAEFPKEGPSILRIQQVVRGDSAAYFCASSPLDGMVLNTEAFFGQGTRLTVV.

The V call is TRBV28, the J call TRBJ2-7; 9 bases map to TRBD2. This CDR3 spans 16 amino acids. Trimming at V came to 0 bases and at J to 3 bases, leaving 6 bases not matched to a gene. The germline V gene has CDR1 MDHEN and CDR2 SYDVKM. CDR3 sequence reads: CASSLWLAGRHYEQYF. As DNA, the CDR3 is TGTGCCAGCAGTTTATGGCTAGCGGGGAGACACTACGAGCAGTACTTC.

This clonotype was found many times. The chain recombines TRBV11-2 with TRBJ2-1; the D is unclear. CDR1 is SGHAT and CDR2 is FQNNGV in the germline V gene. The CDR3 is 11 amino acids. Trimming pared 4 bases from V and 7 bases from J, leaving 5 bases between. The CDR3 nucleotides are TGTGCCAGCAGCTGGAGAAATGAGCAGTTCTTC. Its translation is CASSWRNEQFF.

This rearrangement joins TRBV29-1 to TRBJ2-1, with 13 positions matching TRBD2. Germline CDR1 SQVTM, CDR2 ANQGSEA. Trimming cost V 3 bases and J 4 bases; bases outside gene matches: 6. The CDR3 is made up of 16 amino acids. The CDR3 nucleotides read TGCAGCGTTGATCAGTTACTAGCGGGAGGGTACAATGAGCAGTTCTTC. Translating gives CSVDQLLAGGYNEQFF.